What follows are 26 T cell receptor beta chains derived from one specimen sequenced in a study of naive and memory T cell subsets. TCR cDNA received a 3' ligated oligonucleotide that carried a UMI. Ligated cDNA underwent four rounds of PCR with nested alpha and beta constant region primers and SP2. One entry per CDR3 protein results from TCRdb running MiXCR on the 5' RACE reads. The table lists about 62,000 distinct CDR3 sequences, 6% to 8.5% of them singletons. Every receptor here comes from a female donor in good health.

This clonotype was seen a few times. The chain links TRBV20-1 to TRBJ1-4, with D tentatively TRBD1 (5 bases). Between the trimmed V and J ends, which lost 0 bases and 2 bases, there was a span of 13 bases. The CDR3 sequence is 16 residues long. From germline, CDR1 is DFQATT and CDR2 SNEGSKA (reference sequence). The DNA of the CDR3 is TGCAGTGCTAGAGATGGTGGGGGGAGGACTAATGAAAAACTGTTTTTT. Translating gives CSARDGGGRTNEKLFF.

The chain couples TRBV11-2 to TRBJ2-5; D may be TRBD2 (6 bases). The germline gives CDR1 SGHAT, CDR2 FQNNGV. With 1 base removed from V and 9 bases from J, the gap between germline ends came to 15 bases. This CDR3 contains 14 residues. The CDR3 is CASSLVGGMEAQYF. CDR3 in DNA: TGTGCCAGCAGCTTAGTTGGCGGGATGGAGGCCCAGTACTTC.

This clonotype has more than one count but fewer than ten. The CDR3 nucleotides read TGTGCCAGCAGCCTGGGCCCTGGCGGGGGGGTGGATACGCAGTATTTT. Translation gives CASSLGPGGGVDTQYF. The J gene is TRBJ2-3, the V gene TRBV11-2, with 9 nucleotides matching TRBD2. The CDR3 has 16 amino acids. After removal of 5 bases from V and 6 bases from J, the junction contained 12 bases not matched to a gene. Germline V lookup: CDR1 SGHAT, CDR2 FQNNGV.

This clonotype was counted many times. The genes are TRBV13 and TRBJ1-2; no clear D. The CDR3 length is 12 residues. Germline V gene data show CDR1 as PRHDT and CDR2 as FYEKMQ (reference sequence). V lost 5 bases and J lost 2, with 6 bases in between. For the CDR3, the DNA is TGTGCCAGCAGCCTACCGAACTATGGCTACACCTTC. Its translation is CASSLPNYGYTF.

This clonotype has only a few counts. The chain joins TRBV6-6 to TRBJ2-7; maybe TRBD1 (6 bases). V was pared by 5 bases and J by 4 bases, with 9 bases between. Germline CDR1 is MNHNY and CDR2 is SVGAGI (reference sequence). This CDR3 contains 12 residues. This CDR3 is CASSETGYEQYF. The CDR3 DNA reads as TGTGCCAGCAGTGAGACAGGTTACGAGCAGTACTTC.

This clonotype was observed many times. The rearrangement links TRBV11-3 to TRBJ2-3; no clear D. Germline loops: CDR1 SGHNT, CDR2 YENEEA. The ends were cut back, 0 bases at V and 1 base at J, with 11 bases in the middle. The CDR3 sequence is 16 residues long. The CDR3 sequence is CASSLERSSGTDTQYF. CDR3 DNA: TGTGCCAGCAGCTTAGAAAGGTCCTCCGGCACAGATACGCAGTATTTT.

CDR3 residues: CSAPQGVNTEAFF. The CDR3, as DNA: TGCAGTGCCCCACAGGGTGTGAACACTGAAGCTTTCTTT. This rearrangement joins TRBV20-1 to TRBJ1-1, with D tentatively TRBD1 (6 bases). CDR1 and CDR2 (germline): DFQATT, SNEGSKA (reference sequence). The CDR3 is 13 amino acids. Trimming removed 6 bases at V and 0 bases at J, with 11 bases between.

This clonotype showed up just a few times. J is TRBJ1-1 and V is TRBV12-3 or TRBV12-4; D perhaps matches TRBD1 (6 bases). This CDR3 contains 15 residues. Trimming stripped 8 bases from V and 1 base from J, with 17 bases between. The CDR3 region is CASGERDRRNTEAFF. The CDR3 bases are TGTGCCAGCGGGGAGAGAGACAGGAGGAACACTGAAGCTTTCTTT.

This clonotype came up many times. This chain joins TRBV6-5 and TRBJ1-1; D possibly corresponds to TRBD1 (5 bases). This CDR3 has 11 residues. The V gene lost 4 bases and the J gene lost 11 bases, with 11 bases spanning the gap. Germline-derived CDR1 and CDR2 are MNHEY and SVGAGI. CDR3 residues: CASSSGGSAFF. As DNA, the CDR3 is TGTGCCAGCAGTTCTGGGGGGTCGGCTTTCTTT.

This clonotype showed up many times. The chain recombines TRBV30 with TRBJ1-5; no clear D gene. With 5 bases removed from V and 7 bases from J, the gap between germline ends came to 15 bases. The CDR3 spans 13 residues. Germline-derived CDR1 and CDR2 are GTSNPN and SVGIG (reference sequence). The CDR3 here is CAWALELSQPQHF. The DNA for the CDR3 is TGTGCCTGGGCCTTAGAACTAAGCCAGCCCCAGCATTTT.

The chain couples TRBV28 to TRBJ2-3; 8 nucleotides line up with TRBD2. Germline-derived CDR1 and CDR2 are MDHEN and SYDVKM. V gave up 6 bases and J gave up 1 base; unmatched junction bases: 9. The CDR3 runs to 16 residues. The CDR3 DNA follows: TGTGCCAGCAGCGCCCTCCCGGGACTAGGCACAGATACGCAGTATTTT. Protein product: CASSALPGLGTDTQYF.

The chain combines TRBV24-1 with TRBJ2-5, with 7 bases fitting TRBD2. CDR1 and CDR2 from the germline V gene are KGHDR and SFDVKD. The CDR3 totals 15 residues. Germline trimming cut 1 base from V and 0 bases from J; bases unmatched to any gene: 1. CDR3 DNA: TGTGCCACCAGTGATTTCACTAGCGACCAAGAGACCCAGTACTTC. Protein sequence: CATSDFTSDQETQYF.

On this clonotype: One base away lies a much larger clone, so this may be a sequencing read error. The chain uses TRBV6-5 and TRBJ1-1; no firm D call. V lost 0 bases, J lost 1 base, and 9 bases lay in between. Germline V gene lookup returns CDR1 MNHEY and CDR2 SVGAGI. CDR3 size: 15 residues. CDR3: CASSYSGLTNTEAFF. In DNA form, the CDR3 reads TGTGCCAGCAGTTACTCGGGCCTCACGAACACTGAAGCTTTCTTT.

This clonotype was seen many times. The chain is built from TRBV30 and TRBJ1-3; D perhaps matches TRBD1 (5 bases). The germline CDR1 and CDR2 sequences are GTSNPN and SVGIG (reference sequence). The CDR3 length is 15 residues. V dropped 0 bases and J dropped 2 bases, with 11 bases sitting between them. The CDR3 DNA is TGTGCCTGGAGTGTATGGGGACGGGCTGGAAACACCATATATTTT. Amino acid sequence: CAWSVWGRAGNTIYF.

In its sample, this clonotype was seen many times. This chain links TRBV6-1 with TRBJ1-2, with TRBD1 identical over 10 bases. Germline-derived CDR1 and CDR2 are MNHNS and SASEGT. V lost 6 bases to trimming and J lost 4 bases; unmatched junction nucleotides: 5. This CDR3 region has 14 residues. The CDR3 reads CASRRQGASYGYTF. The CDR3 coding sequence is TGTGCCAGCAGGAGACAGGGGGCCTCCTATGGCTACACCTTC.

The CDR3 sequence is CASSYSMRNEAFF. The CDR3 DNA sequence: TGTGCCAGCAGTTACTCGATGCGGAACGAAGCTTTCTTT. The V gene is TRBV6-5, the J gene TRBJ1-1; D call uncertain. The CDR3 contains 13 residues. Trimming cost V 0 bases and J 8 bases, with 10 bases left between them. Germline CDR1 reads MNHEY; CDR2 reads SVGAGI.

This sequence joins TRBV29-1 and TRBJ2-3, with a weak D call TRBD2 (6 bases). The germline V gene encodes CDR1 SQVTM and CDR2 ANQGSEA. The V end lost 3 bases, the J end lost 0 bases, and 13 bases lay between the germline ends. The CDR3 totals 15 residues. CDR3 nucleotides: TGCAGCGTTGAGGGCGGGGAGGCTAGCACAGATACGCAGTATTTT. The encoded protein is CSVEGGEASTDTQYF.

This clonotype was observed at least ten times. The chain recombines TRBV5-6 with TRBJ2-7; D assignment may be TRBD1 or TRBD2 (5 bases each). Trimming pared 2 bases from V and 0 bases from J, leaving 12 bases between. The CDR3 is 15 amino acids. Germline V CDR1 and CDR2: SGHDT, YYEEEE. The CDR3 sequence: CASSFGTEISYEQYF. The CDR3 DNA sequence: TGTGCCAGCAGCTTCGGGACCGAGATCTCCTACGAGCAGTACTTC.

This clonotype was observed a few times. The chain employs TRBV2 and TRBJ2-7, with D unresolved. The CDR3 sequence is 14 residues long. Germline-derived CDR1 and CDR2 are SNHLY and FYNNEI. With 4 bases removed from V and 3 bases from J, the gap between germline ends came to 13 bases. CDR3: CASSGTRTGYEQYF. CDR3 coding DNA: TGTGCCAGCAGTGGGACCCGGACGGGCTACGAGCAGTACTTC.

This clonotype has just a few counts. The junction shows a germline mismatch at one end, possibly a read error. This rearrangement joins TRBV9 to TRBJ1-2; 8 bases agree with TRBD1. The CDR3 is 15 residues long. Per germline, CDR1 SGDLS and CDR2 YYNGEE. The CDR3 DNA reads as TGTGCCAGCACCCCGACAGGGGCGCCCTACTATGGCGACACCTTC. Translated, it gives CASTPTGAPYYGDTF.

The genes are TRBV7-2 and TRBJ2-4, with D perhaps being TRBD1 or TRBD2 (5 bases each). This CDR3 spans 20 amino acids. Per the germline V gene, CDR1 is SGHTA and CDR2 is FQGNSA. The V end was cut by 0 bases, the J end by 3 bases, with 24 bases between. The CDR3 DNA follows: TGTGCCAGCAGCTTAGCAGGGAGTTTGGGGGTTGATCGAGGCAAAAACATTCAGTACTTC. It encodes CASSLAGSLGVDRGKNIQYF. The full variable domain, completed using reference TRBV7-2 and TRBJ2-4, is GAGVSQSPSNKVTEKGKDVELRCDPISGHTALYWYRQSLGQGLEFLIYFQGNSAPDKSGLPSDRFSAERTGGSVSTLTIQRTQQEDSAVYLCASSLAGSLGVDRGKNIQYFGAGTRLSVL.

The rearrangement links TRBV6-2 or TRBV6-3 to TRBJ2-5, with 7 bases fitting TRBD2. V dropped 0 bases and J dropped 6; count of bases not matched to a gene: 7. Per germline, CDR1 MNHEY and CDR2 SVGEGT. There are 15 residues in the CDR3. The CDR3: CASSYSGLEGQTQYF. The DNA for the CDR3 is TGTGCCAGCAGTTACTCAGGACTAGAGGGGCAGACCCAGTACTTC.

This clonotype has ten or more counts. The V and J genes are TRBV2 and TRBJ1-5, with D tentatively TRBD1 (5 bases). The CDR3 has 16 residues. Trimming left V 4 bases short and J 5 bases short, with 18 bases between. Germline V gene lookup returns CDR1 SNHLY and CDR2 FYNNEI. CDR3 DNA: TGTGCCAGCAGTGTCTCTCGGGGCGCCTTCGATCAGCCCCAGCATTTT. Residues: CASSVSRGAFDQPQHF.

The chain employs TRBV29-1 and TRBJ1-1; D is unclear. Trimming left V 7 bases short and J 0 bases short, with 12 bases between. Looked up from germline, CDR1 is SQVTM and CDR2 is ANQGSEA. CDR3 length: 13 residues. The CDR3 loop reads CSAGGDMNTEAFF. CDR3 in DNA: TGCAGCGCGGGAGGCGATATGAACACTGAAGCTTTCTTT.

This clonotype has more than one count but fewer than ten. The V call is TRBV27, the J call TRBJ2-3; D gene uncertain. Between the trimmed V and J ends, which lost 4 bases and 0 bases, there was a span of 11 bases. The CDR3 is 15 amino acids. The germline V gene encodes CDR1 MNHEY and CDR2 SMNVEV (reference sequence). The chain's CDR3 is CASSWTGISTDTQYF. CDR3 in DNA: TGTGCCAGCAGTTGGACCGGTATCAGCACAGATACGCAGTATTTT.

This clonotype has at least ten counts. This sequence joins TRBV20-1 and TRBJ1-1, with D possibly being TRBD1 (5 bases). Germline V CDR1 and CDR2: DFQATT, SNEGSKA (reference sequence). The CDR3 has 15 amino acids. Trimming removed 3 bases at V and 6 bases at J, with 20 bases between. CDR3: CSASRPRARGAEAFF. CDR3 nucleotides: TGCAGTGCTAGTCGTCCCAGGGCCCGCGGGGCTGAAGCTTTCTTT.